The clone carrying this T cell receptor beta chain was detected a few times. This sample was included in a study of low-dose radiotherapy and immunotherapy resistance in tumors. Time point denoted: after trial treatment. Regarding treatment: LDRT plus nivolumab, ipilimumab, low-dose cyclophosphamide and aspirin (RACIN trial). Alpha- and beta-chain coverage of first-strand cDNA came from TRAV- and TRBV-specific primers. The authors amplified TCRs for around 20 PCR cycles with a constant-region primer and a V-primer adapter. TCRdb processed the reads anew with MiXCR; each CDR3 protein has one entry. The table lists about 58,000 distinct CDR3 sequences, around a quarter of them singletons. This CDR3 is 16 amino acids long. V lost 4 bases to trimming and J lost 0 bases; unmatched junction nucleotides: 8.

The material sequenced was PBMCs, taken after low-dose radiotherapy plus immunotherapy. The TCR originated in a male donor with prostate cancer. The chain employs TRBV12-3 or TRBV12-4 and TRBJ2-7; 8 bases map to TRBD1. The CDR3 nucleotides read TGTGCCAGCAGTTCAACCTCAGGGGGCTCCTCCTACGAGCAGTACTTC. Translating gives CASSSTSGGSSYEQYF.